The 23 T cell receptor beta chains given below trace back to one sample, sequenced in a study of blood T cell repertoires in COVID-19. The protocol was immunoSEQ multiplex PCR, while the TCRdb copy is restricted to in-frame clones and leaves out a portion. The repertoire has 90,000 to 100,000 clones, 65% to 85% of them found once; the top ten carry roughly 1.9%. Sequenced material: peripheral blood. The source of these receptors is a man aged 65 to 85 with active or convalescent COVID-19.

V usage is TRBV5-1 and J usage is TRBJ1-6, with TRBD1 matching 7 bases. Losses at the gene ends were 1 base for V and 7 bases for J; bases not matched to a gene: 2. Germline CDR1 is SGHRS and CDR2 is YFSETQ. This CDR3 has 14 amino acids. The CDR3 sequence is CASSLQGVNSPLHF. The CDR3, as DNA: TGCGCCAGCAGCTTGCAGGGGGTAAATTCACCCCTCCACTTT.

This chain connects TRBV3-1 (or the pseudogene TRBV3-2) to TRBJ1-1; no definite D call. V shed 1 base and J shed 4 bases, with 10 bases lying between them. The CDR3 totals 14 residues. CDR1 and CDR2 from the germline V gene are LGHDT and YNNKEL (reference sequence). CDR3 nucleotides: TGTGCCAGCAGCCAAGGGTTCGCAGTCACTGAAGCTTTCTTT. Its translation is CASSQGFAVTEAFF.

The chain combines TRBV7-9 with TRBJ1-2, with D possibly matching TRBD1 (6 bases). CDR1 is SEHNR, CDR2 FQNEAQ, per germline (reference sequence). Between the trimmed V and J ends, which lost 7 bases and 6 bases, there was a span of 18 bases. The CDR3 sequence is 14 residues long. The CDR3 reads CASTKTGGANGYTF. The CDR3 DNA is TGTGCCAGCACCAAGACGGGGGGCGCGAATGGCTACACCTTC.

This clone showed up just a few times. The genes are TRBV7-9 and TRBJ1-2, with 8 bases that match TRBD1. V shed 5 bases, J shed 8 bases, and the junction held 7 bases outside the gene matches. Germline CDR1 reads SEHNR; CDR2 reads FQNEAQ (reference sequence). This CDR3 comprises 13 residues. CDR3 protein: CASSHGTGRGYTF. DNA for the CDR3: TGTGCCAGCAGCCACGGGACAGGAAGGGGCTACACCTTC.

The gene calls are TRBV5-5 and TRBJ1-5; 7 bases align to TRBD1. J gave up 7 bases and V 4 bases, and 5 bases lay outside the gene matches. In germline, CDR1 is SGHKS, CDR2 YYEKEE (reference sequence). The CDR3 has 13 amino acids. The CDR3 region is CASSIRQGQPQHF. DNA of the CDR3: TGTGCCAGCAGCATTAGACAGGGCCAGCCCCAGCATTTT. Complete variable domain (other parts from reference TRBV5-5 and TRBJ1-5): DAGVTQSPTHLIKTRGQQVTLRCSPISGHKSVSWYQQVLGQGPQFIFQYYEKEERGRGNFPDRFSARQFPNYSSELNVNALLLGDSALYLCASSIRQGQPQHFGDGTRLSIL.

The chain has TRBV7-3 and TRBJ1-5; 8 nucleotides agree with TRBD1. The CDR3 is 16 residues long. Unmatched junction bases numbered 15, after V lost 9 bases and J lost 5 bases. Germline V gene sequence: CDR1 SGHTA, CDR2 FQGTGA. This CDR3 reads CASLLSGGVGDQPQHF. The CDR3 nucleotides are TGTGCCAGTCTTCTCTCAGGGGGCGTTGGGGATCAGCCCCAGCATTTT.

V gene TRBV18 combines with J gene TRBJ1-5; no clear D gene. In germline, CDR1 is KGHSH, CDR2 LQKENI. The V gene lost 3 bases and the J gene lost 3 bases, with 9 bases spanning the gap. CDR3 size: 14 residues. The CDR3 protein is CASSPGQDNQPQHF. In nucleotides, the CDR3 is TGTGCCAGCTCACCGGGCCAGGACAATCAGCCCCAGCATTTT.

V is TRBV5-1 and J is TRBJ1-2; D unclear. Trimming removed 4 bases from V and 8 bases from J, with 18 bases in between. The CDR3 spans 14 residues. CDR1 and CDR2 from the germline V gene are SGHRS and YFSETQ. CDR3 nucleotides: TGCGCCAGCAGCCCCACCGGGGTCAAGGAAGGCTACACCTTC. Amino acid sequence: CASSPTGVKEGYTF. Variable domain in full (rest from reference TRBV5-1 and TRBJ1-2): KAGVTQTPRYLIKTRGQQVTLSCSPISGHRSVSWYQQTPGQGLQFLFEYFSETQRNKGNFPGRFSGRQFSNSRSEMNVSTLELGDSALYLCASSPTGVKEGYTFGSGTRLTVV.

The rearrangement joins TRBV4-1 to TRBJ2-6; possible D gene TRBD1, 6 bases. V was trimmed by 4 bases and J by 4 bases, leaving 17 bases between them. There are 17 residues in the CDR3. CDR1 is MGHRA, CDR2 YSYEKL, per germline. The CDR3 DNA is TGCGCCAGCAGCCGTGCCGACGCAGGGGCAGGGGCCAACGTCCTGACTTTC. Translated: CASSRADAGAGANVLTF.

This sequence joins TRBV5-1 and TRBJ2-7; tentative D call: TRBD1 (6 bases). There are 11 residues in the CDR3. Trimming took 4 bases from V and 10 from J, leaving 12 bases between them. The germline gives CDR1 SGHRS, CDR2 YFSETQ. The CDR3 reads CASSSDRTQYF. The CDR3 nucleotides read TGCGCCAGCAGCAGCGACAGGACACAGTACTTC.

This rearrangement joins TRBV4-2 to TRBJ1-2; D is undetermined. The CDR3 is made up of 14 amino acids. Germline V gene data show CDR1 as LGHNA and CDR2 as YNFKEQ. V was pared by 0 bases and J by 8 bases, with 13 bases between. The CDR3 loop reads CASSQDPLAGGYTF. The CDR3 nucleotides read TGTGCCAGCAGCCAAGATCCTCTCGCGGGGGGCTACACCTTC.

The rearrangement links TRBV28 to TRBJ1-1; TRBD1 aligns across 9 bases. With 6 bases clipped from V and 2 bases from J, the junction kept 13 bases outside the gene matches. CDR3 length: 17 amino acids. Germline V lookup: CDR1 MDHEN, CDR2 SYDVKM. DNA of the CDR3: TGTGCCAGCAGCGCCCCACAGGGGGCGGACCCTAACACTGAAGCTTTCTTT. It codes for CASSAPQGADPNTEAFF.

The chain carries TRBV2 and TRBJ2-3; no firm D call. The CDR3 is 13 amino acids. Trimming cost V 1 base and J 6 bases, with 8 bases left between them. The germline V gene has CDR1 SNHLY and CDR2 FYNNEI. The CDR3 region is CASSEGFEDTQYF. CDR3 nucleotide sequence: TGTGCCAGCAGTGAAGGTTTTGAGGATACGCAGTATTTT.

The count of this clone is one. The chain joins TRBV16 to TRBJ1-5; no definite D call. The CDR3 is 16 residues long. Between the trimmed V and J ends, which lost 2 bases and 0 bases, there was a span of 11 bases. The germline V gene encodes CDR1 KGHSY and CDR2 FQNENV. CDR3 in DNA: TGTGCCAGCAGCCAAGGGAGAGCCTATAGCAATCAGCCCCAGCATTTT. It specifies CASSQGRAYSNQPQHF.

The J gene is TRBJ2-2, the V gene TRBV5-1, with TRBD2 matching 10 bases. In germline, CDR1 is SGHRS, CDR2 YFSETQ. V dropped 4 bases and J dropped 6; count of bases not matched to a gene: 6. This CDR3 contains 15 residues. CDR3 nucleotide sequence: TGCGCCAGCAGCAGCGAGGGGACTAGCGCCGGGGAGCTGTTTTTT. Amino acid sequence: CASSSEGTSAGELFF.

Only a few counts were recorded for this clone. The chain carries TRBV5-5 and TRBJ1-1; 7 bases line up with TRBD1. The trim removed 4 bases at V and 7 bases at J, leaving 10 bases unmatched. Germline values: CDR1 SGHKS, CDR2 YYEKEE (reference sequence). The length of the CDR3 is 14 residues. CDR3 nucleotides: TGTGCCAGCAGCCCGGGACAGTCGAGGGGTGAAGCTTTCTTT. Translation gives CASSPGQSRGEAFF.

The rearrangement links TRBV28 to TRBJ2-1, with D hard to call. The CDR3 runs 11 residues. Per the germline V gene, CDR1 is MDHEN and CDR2 is SYDVKM. V was pared by 4 bases and J by 8 bases, with 6 bases between. The CDR3 protein is CASSSRDEQFF. The DNA of the CDR3 is TGTGCCAGCAGTTCTCGGGATGAGCAGTTCTTC.

V usage is TRBV10-3 and J usage is TRBJ1-1; D unresolved. Trimming removed 0 bases at V and 1 base at J, with 9 bases between. This CDR3 is 15 amino acids long. Germline V gene sequence: CDR1 ENHRY, CDR2 SYGVKD. CDR3 protein: CAISESLGENTEAFF. The CDR3 DNA is TGTGCCATCAGTGAGTCGTTGGGCGAGAACACTGAAGCTTTCTTT.

This rearrangement joins TRBV28 to TRBJ1-2; no firm D call. CDR3 length: 13 amino acids. V was cut by 4 bases and J by 5 bases, with 11 bases left in between. Germline CDR1 is MDHEN and CDR2 is SYDVKM. The CDR3 region has the DNA TGTGCCAGCAGTTCCTCCGGGGTGTATGGCTACACCTTC. It codes for CASSSSGVYGYTF.

The gene calls are TRBV12-3 or TRBV12-4 and TRBJ1-1, with 10 bases lining up with TRBD1. CDR3 length equals 13 residues. V lost 5 bases to trimming and J lost 9 bases; unmatched junction nucleotides: 6. As DNA, the CDR3 is TGTGCCAGCAGTCTCCGGGACAGGGGTAAAGCTTTCTTT. Translating gives CASSLRDRGKAFF.

The rearrangement links TRBV7-9 to TRBJ2-7, with D perhaps TRBD1 (5 bases). Trimming shortened V by 5 bases and J by 2 bases, and 13 bases separated the two germline ends. The CDR3 contains 14 residues. CDR1 is SEHNR and CDR2 is FQNEAQ in the germline V gene (reference sequence). CDR3: CASSVTGDTYEQYF. Here the CDR3 DNA reads TGTGCCAGCAGCGTAACAGGAGATACCTACGAGCAGTACTTC.

The chain has TRBV5-6 and TRBJ1-2; 7 positions match TRBD1. Germline trimming cut 4 bases from V and 4 bases from J; bases unmatched to any gene: 4. The CDR3 contains 13 residues. Per germline, CDR1 SGHDT and CDR2 YYEEEE. The CDR3 nucleotides read TGTGCCAGCAGCAACGGGACAGTCTATGGCTACACCTTC. Residues: CASSNGTVYGYTF. Full variable domain (rest looked up from reference TRBV5-6 and TRBJ1-2): DAGVTQSPTHLIKTRGQQVTLRCSPKSGHDTVSWYQQALGQGPQFIFQYYEEEERQRGNFPDRFSGHQFPNYSSELNVNALLLGDSALYLCASSNGTVYGYTFGSGTRLTVV.

This chain uses TRBV12-3 or TRBV12-4 with TRBJ2-3; a weak D match, TRBD2 (5 bases). V was cut by 6 bases and J by 5 bases, with 12 bases left in between. The CDR3 spans 13 residues. The CDR3 region has the DNA TGTGCCAGCAGACCCAGCAGCGGAGATACGCAGTATTTT. Translating it yields CASRPSSGDTQYF.